Listed below are T cell receptor beta chains from one sample, sequenced in a study of vaccination and CD4 T cells after COVID-19. A single record per CDR3 protein comes from TCRdb applying MiXCR to the PCR reads. The sample records 10,000 to 15,000 distinct CDR3 sequences, more than 55% being singletons. Their antigens remain unidentified. The sample consisted of CD4+ T cells from blood, cultured in vitro. These TCRs come from a human donor who had recovered from COVID-19. The CDR3 runs from the conserved cysteine through the conserved F or W. The D gene is left open where the match is weak.

cdr3_aa: CASSSLWTGVAGASSYEQYF
v_call: TRBV5-6
d_call: TRBD1

cdr3_aa: CAWIDEAGVICNQPQHF
v_call: TRBV30
d_call: -

cdr3_aa: CASSLQRGQYGGYTF
v_call: TRBV7-3
d_call: -

cdr3_aa: CASTTTASSGNTIYF
v_call: TRBV6-1
d_call: -

cdr3_aa: CASSPGPGETYEQYF
v_call: TRBV5-1
d_call: -

cdr3_aa: CASSGGTSGTPSTDTQYF
v_call: TRBV19
d_call: TRBD2

cdr3_aa: CSARDGTAAGGLRFYEQYF
v_call: TRBV20-1
d_call: TRBD2

cdr3_aa: CASSLKFRETQYF
v_call: TRBV7-3
d_call: -

cdr3_aa: CAWSVLGANQPQHF
v_call: TRBV30
d_call: -

cdr3_aa: CTTRDRVSGGAQHF
v_call: TRBV28
d_call: TRBD1

cdr3_aa: CATSRDYRAYGYTF
v_call: TRBV15
d_call: -

cdr3_aa: CATGRGGFDSPLHF
v_call: TRBV12-3/TRBV12-4
d_call: -

cdr3_aa: CASSPSGAGEQFF
v_call: TRBV7-9
d_call: -

cdr3_aa: CSAGQDNNYGYTF
v_call: TRBV20-1
d_call: TRBD1

cdr3_aa: CSAGGGYGYTF
v_call: TRBV29-1
d_call: -

cdr3_aa: CAKSPGQGSEQFF
v_call: TRBV10-3
d_call: TRBD1

cdr3_aa: CASSYRQGNTGELFF
v_call: TRBV6-5
d_call: -

cdr3_aa: CASQPPGQETYEQYF
v_call: TRBV6-2/TRBV6-3
d_call: TRBD1

cdr3_aa: CASSQLQGNNQPQHF
v_call: TRBV4-2
d_call: -

cdr3_aa: CASSSWTSGRIVNEQYF
v_call: TRBV5-4
d_call: TRBD2

cdr3_aa: CASSLAHLYNEQFF
v_call: TRBV7-8
d_call: -

cdr3_aa: CASSEDRVSGNTIYF
v_call: TRBV7-9
d_call: TRBD1

cdr3_aa: CAIRETSGMYEQYF
v_call: TRBV10-3
d_call: TRBD2

cdr3_aa: CSARSGPLTQYF
v_call: TRBV20-1
d_call: -

cdr3_aa: CTSSYGSGSRDTQYF
v_call: TRBV6-2/TRBV6-3
d_call: TRBD2

cdr3_aa: CSARGTLYEQYF
v_call: TRBV20-1
d_call: -

cdr3_aa: CASLSGRADGTDTQYF
v_call: TRBV7-8
d_call: TRBD2

cdr3_aa: CASRRQGGQFF
v_call: TRBV2
d_call: -

cdr3_aa: CSVGVGGYTF
v_call: TRBV29-1
d_call: -

cdr3_aa: CASSRRPGQGPPGELFF
v_call: TRBV28
d_call: TRBD1

cdr3_aa: CASSRKGLAGGGQETQYF
v_call: TRBV4-1
d_call: TRBD2

cdr3_aa: CASSLVVAPSTETQYF
v_call: TRBV7-9
d_call: -

cdr3_aa: CSPLAGSTDTQYF
v_call: TRBV20-1
d_call: TRBD2

cdr3_aa: CASSGQLDTEAFF
v_call: TRBV25-1
d_call: -

cdr3_aa: CASSEQLAGGSELFF
v_call: TRBV6-1
d_call: TRBD2

cdr3_aa: CASSLRQNGYTF
v_call: TRBV21-1
d_call: -

cdr3_aa: CASSYSGVGKTQYF
v_call: TRBV6-2/TRBV6-3
d_call: -

cdr3_aa: CATRTGGIDTGELFF
v_call: TRBV15
d_call: TRBD1

cdr3_aa: CATSRRGLAGVGWNEQFF
v_call: TRBV15
d_call: TRBD2

cdr3_aa: CAISERSSYGYTF
v_call: TRBV10-3
d_call: -

cdr3_aa: CASSFGPGAKNIQYF
v_call: TRBV7-6
d_call: -

cdr3_aa: CASSLVVDTDTQYF
v_call: TRBV5-1
d_call: -

cdr3_aa: CSAKDRDEQYF
v_call: TRBV20-1
d_call: TRBD1

cdr3_aa: CSARVPSGTSYNEQFF
v_call: TRBV20-1
d_call: TRBD2

cdr3_aa: CASSATGGTAQPQHF
v_call: TRBV19
d_call: TRBD1

cdr3_aa: CSARDTRGLEKGELFF
v_call: TRBV20-1
d_call: -

cdr3_aa: CSARGGWGNQPQHF
v_call: TRBV20-1
d_call: -

cdr3_aa: CSARDARNQPQHF
v_call: TRBV20-1
d_call: -

cdr3_aa: CSAIQGGRDEQFF
v_call: TRBV20-1
d_call: TRBD2

cdr3_aa: CASSTIKGQGDYGYTF
v_call: TRBV11-2
d_call: TRBD1

cdr3_aa: CSARETYGYTF
v_call: TRBV20-1
d_call: -

cdr3_aa: CSGVEDDTGELFF
v_call: TRBV20-1
d_call: -

cdr3_aa: CASSPSRGGTETQYF
v_call: TRBV7-3
d_call: TRBD2

cdr3_aa: CSAAGQGPRWGETQYF
v_call: TRBV20-1
d_call: TRBD1

cdr3_aa: CASEMEGTDTQYF
v_call: TRBV5-1
d_call: -

cdr3_aa: CSAQGLAGTYEQYF
v_call: TRBV20-1
d_call: TRBD2

cdr3_aa: CASSLVVVTDTQYF
v_call: TRBV5-1
d_call: -

cdr3_aa: CASSPRTSTSYNEQFF
v_call: TRBV11-3
d_call: -

cdr3_aa: CASSLVMGVANTGELFF
v_call: TRBV4-1
d_call: -

cdr3_aa: CSASNSMNTGELFF
v_call: TRBV20-1
d_call: -